This T cell receptor (beta chain) stems from a study of OX40 agonist ivuxolimab in advanced cancers. Study-wide results and caveats: At 0.1 to 3.0 mg/kg, clonal expansion of CD4+ and CD8+ blood T cells had occurred by week 6.

Points on this clone: The antigen remains undetermined.

Profiled with immunoSEQ multiplex PCR; TCRdb holds only in-frame clones, not every one. Among around 55,000 clones, approximately 83% were seen once, and the ten largest hold 12% to 15%. Systemic immunosuppression or a history of autoimmune disease excluded patients. V was pared by 2 bases and J by 4 bases, with 8 bases between. Germline V gene lookup returns CDR1 SGHDN and CDR2 FVKESK. The CDR3 runs to 13 residues. This TCR derives from an adult with an advanced solid tumor such as melanoma, head and neck, liver or kidney cancer. The chain has TRBV14 and TRBJ1-2, with unresolved D. The sample consisted of CD4+ or CD8+ T cells sorted from blood, taken in a trial of the OX40 agonist ivuxolimab. CDR3 protein: CASSQSIGYGYTF. The CDR3 DNA reads TGTGCCAGCAGCCAATCGATCGGCTATGGCTACACCTTC. The full variable domain, with the rest looked up from reference TRBV14 and TRBJ1-2, is EAGVTQFPSHSVIEKGQTVTLRCDPISGHDNLYWYRRVMGKEIKFLLHFVKESKQDESGMPNNRFLAERTGGTYSTLKVQPAELEDSGVYFCASSQSIGYGYTFGSGTRLTVV.